The T cell receptor beta chain described here comes from a study of identical twins. The CDR3 length is 16 residues. CDR1 and CDR2 (germline): SGDLS, YYNGEE. With V trimmed by 1 base and J by 8 bases, 10 bases remained unmatched. This clonotype has only a few counts. TCRdb re-called the 5' RACE reads through MiXCR, storing one row per CDR3 protein. Of about 520,000 distinct CDR3 sequences in the sample, roughly a fifth were seen once. In addition, the sample was reused for a study of T cells expressing NK-cell markers. That source reports: Repertoires of TCR beta were obtained from T cells sorted as CD3+CD56+NKG2C+, CD3+CD56+NKG2C- and CD3+CD56-NKG2C+.

The source material was CD4+ T cells sorted from blood. This rearrangement joins TRBV9 to TRBJ2-1; TRBD2 matches at 9 bases. The TCR was taken from a woman aged 18-30 years in good health. The CDR3 DNA sequence: TGTGCCAGCAGCGTAAAGATGGCTAGCGGGATGGATGAGCAGTTCTTC. Amino acid sequence: CASSVKMASGMDEQFF.